This T cell receptor beta chain was observed in a study of blood T cells in healthy people across ages (dated by TCRdb to the mid-2010s). Study-level background: In model experiments, template switching captured about one uniquely barcoded TCR beta cDNA molecule for every two T cells. Two additional independent replicas of 1 million unique cDNA reads from the same blood draw were analyzed for two donors (one aged 18 to 29 and one aged 80 or older). To avoid experimental bias, donors of different ages were spread randomly across the sequencing lanes. Using deep sequencing normalized with unique cDNA molecular identifiers, the study measured how TCR beta repertoire diversity changes with age. Four age groups were formed from the donors: young (average 16 years), middle-aged (approximately 40), aged (62) and long-lived (roughly 88).

Paper-wide results and their limitations: Estimates of total diversity based on one million sequenced T cells were regarded as lower bounds and as underestimates. Observed TCR beta diversity correlated strongly with the percentage of naive T cells measured by flow cytometry. Compared with the aged group, the long-lived group had more naive CD4+ T cells, fewer expanded clones and increased TCR diversity, suggesting age selection. Since profiling was done on bulk unsorted PBMCs, naive and antigen-experienced compartments could not be conclusively compared. Donor CMV infection status was unknown, potentially confounding age-related changes in expanded clonotypes. Observed TCR beta diversity per million T cells fell roughly linearly with age, and a significant reduction was already apparent by age roughly 40.

CDR1 LGHDT and CDR2 YNNKEL are derived from the germline V gene (reference sequence). The germline ends are 12 bases apart after V is trimmed by 9 bases and J by 6 bases. The CDR3 spans 11 residues, from the cysteine through the phenylalanine. Solely the CDR3 DNA is kept, with 33 bases framed from the first base. The library was produced with 5' RACE. TCRdb lists the instrument as Illumina HiSeq 2500. A second PCR of about 6 to 11 cycles was run with a J-beta primer mix and a sample-barcoded 5' primer. Each TCR beta cDNA molecule received a unique molecular identifier from a template-switch 5' adaptor carrying 12 random nucleotides. At least 2.5 million CDR3-containing paired-end reads were obtained from each sample. The Mint cDNA synthesis kit, primed by a TRBC-specific oligonucleotide, was used to synthesize first-strand cDNA from all RNA. All cDNA was treated with uracil-DNA glycosylase and then went through a first 18-cycle PCR with the universal primers M1SS and BC2_uni_R. Turning to the authors' computational methods: For normalization, 1 million high-quality reads, each with a distinct molecular identifier, were randomly selected from each sample. Instead of being binned into consensus sequences, reads with shared molecular identifiers were discarded. MiTCR, set to a Q25 quality threshold and the strictest error-elimination algorithm, was used for CDR3 identification, clonotype clustering and error correction. Lower-bound total TCR beta diversity was estimated with a nonparametric unseen species model using Euler transformation. TCRdb reprocessed the public reads (quality trimming at Q25 with fastp, clone calling with MiXCR) and kept in-frame beta chains. CDR3 protein duplicates are merged, each entry listing the most common genes and DNA. Here the V and J calls rest on TCRdb's processing, not on the authors' analysis. This sample lists 1.5 million or so distinct CDR3 sequences; 42% were detected once. The ten largest clones add up to roughly 7.7% of the sample.

The donors were 40 or so Caucasian individuals from Russia, aged roughly 6 to 100 years, who were systemically healthy. Each donor gave roughly 9 milliliters of peripheral blood, drawn into EDTA-treated Vacutainer tubes. Ficoll-Paque density-gradient centrifugation was used to isolate PBMCs, with at least 6.5 million per sample. Total RNA, at least 6 micrograms per sample, was extracted from PBMCs with Trizol reagent. The percentages of naive CD45RAhigh/CD27high T cells were determined by flow cytometry on a PBMC aliquot from every donor. About this clonotype: What antigen it recognizes has not been identified. The sample holds no much larger clone one base away, and base qualities are not on file.

The TCR comes from a woman aged 18-29 years in good health. The chain couples TRBV3-1 to TRBJ2-7; D gene: possibly TRBD1, on 5 matching bases. The specimen sequenced was blood. The CDR3 corresponds to CARAPGFEQYF. The DNA reads TGTGCCAGGGCCCCAGGGTTCGAGCAGTACTTC.